The clone carrying this TCR beta chain was seen more than once but under ten times. Its antigen is undetermined. CDR1 is SEHNR, CDR2 FQNEAQ, per germline (reference sequence). V was trimmed by 9 bases and J by 0 bases, leaving 3 bases between them. The CDR3 is made up of 12 amino acids. For the diagnoses, clinical symptoms, serum thyroxine and TRAb, thyroid ultrasound and orbital computed tomography were used. The data stem from a study of T cells in Graves' hyperthyroidism and ophthalmopathy. Regarding the study as a whole: Within blood appeared most thyroid clonotypes that had expanded above 0.001.

It was RNA transcripts that yielded the amplified TCR beta CDR3 regions. During a first-round RT-PCR of the TCR CDR3, the HTBI primer set was used. In TCRdb, the multiplex PCR reads were re-called with MiXCR into one record per CDR3 protein. The sample shows fewer than 55,000 distinct CDR3 sequences, about 53% of them seen only once. This clonotype was sampled from a man between 18 and 35 years old with Graves' hyperthyroidism. The sample taken for sequencing was peripheral blood or thyroid tissue (not recorded which). V is TRBV7-9 and J is TRBJ2-6; D ambiguous. The CDR3 loop reads CARGSGANVLTF. The CDR3 bases are TGTGCCAGAGGCTCTGGGGCCAACGTCCTGACTTTC.